One and the same sample provided the 8 T cell receptor beta chains below, sequenced in a study of blood T cell repertoires in COVID-19. Assay: immunoSEQ multiplex PCR; the TCRdb copy retains only in-frame clones and omits some. In the table there are approximately 220,000 clones, 86% of which are singletons. The sequenced material came from PBMCs or T cells enriched from blood (not recorded which). Receptors were obtained from a woman between 35 and 50 years old with acute COVID-19.

CDR3 loop: CASSPGERGAEQYF. The CDR3 nucleotides are TGCGCCAGCAGCCCTGGGGAGCGGGGGGCCGAGCAGTACTTC. The chain employs TRBV5-1 and TRBJ2-7; 9 bases map to TRBD2. The ends lost 4 bases at V and 6 bases at J; junction bases unmatched: 8. Germline V lookup: CDR1 SGHRS, CDR2 YFSETQ. This CDR3 contains 14 residues.

The J gene is TRBJ2-5, the V gene TRBV19; 10 positions match TRBD2. Germline V gene lookup returns CDR1 LNHDA and CDR2 SQIVND (reference sequence). The CDR3 has 15 residues. The junction had 12 bases not matched to a gene; V was cut back by 10 bases and J by 4 bases. CDR3 protein: CATRRTSGRGETQYF. CDR3 bases: TGTGCCACCCGTCGGACTAGCGGACGGGGAGAGACCCAGTACTTC.

This clone was found a few times. This chain links TRBV7-8 with TRBJ1-2, with D hard to call. The CDR3 loop spans 14 amino acids. Germline-derived CDR1 and CDR2 are SGHVS and FQNEAQ. Trimming pared 7 bases from V and 1 base from J, leaving 13 bases between. This CDR3 is CASIPRGVNYGYTF. CDR3 sequence (DNA): TGTGCCAGCATCCCGCGGGGAGTTAACTATGGCTACACCTTC.

The chain is built from TRBV16 and TRBJ1-5; 9 bases agree with TRBD1. The germline gives CDR1 KGHSY, CDR2 FQNENV. The CDR3 consists of 15 residues. V dropped 1 base and J dropped 2; count of bases not matched to a gene: 0. CDR3 nucleotides: TGTGCCAGCAGCCAATGGGACAGGGGCAATCAGCCCCAGCATTTT. Translation gives CASSQWDRGNQPQHF.

V and J are TRBV4-1 and TRBJ1-4; D remains unclear. Germline CDR1 and CDR2: MGHRA and YSYEKL. This CDR3 is 18 amino acids long. V lost 1 base and J lost 1, with 16 bases in between. CDR3 residues: CASSQGRAPLLTNEKLFF. The DNA of the CDR3 is TGCGCCAGCAGCCAAGGGAGGGCCCCGCTACTAACTAATGAAAAACTGTTTTTT.

CDR3 sequence (DNA): TGTGCCAGCAGCTCCCCGACCGGGACAGGACTCTATGGCTACACCTTC. It encodes CASSSPTGTGLYGYTF. The rearrangement uses TRBV11-2 and TRBJ1-2; 8 nucleotides align to TRBD1. CDR3 length: 16 amino acids. CDR1 and CDR2 (germline): SGHAT, FQNNGV. Unmatched junction bases numbered 11, after V lost 4 bases and J lost 4 bases.

This rearrangement joins TRBV4-2 to TRBJ2-7; 7 nucleotides agree with TRBD2. The CDR3 covers 14 residues. V lost 4 bases to trimming and J lost 1 base; unmatched junction nucleotides: 4. CDR1 is LGHNA and CDR2 is YNFKEQ in the germline V gene. The CDR3 coding sequence is TGTGCCAGCAGCCCCCCGGGAGGATCCTACGAGCAGTACTTC. Encoded protein: CASSPPGGSYEQYF.

This chain joins TRBV9 and TRBJ1-1, with 9 nucleotides matching TRBD1. The germline V gene has CDR1 SGDLS and CDR2 YYNGEE. J lost 5 bases, V lost 0 bases, and 11 bases had no gene match. The CDR3 extends over 17 amino acids. CDR3 region: CASSVGGTGGAGTEAFF. CDR3 DNA: TGTGCCAGCAGCGTAGGTGGCACAGGGGGCGCGGGAACTGAAGCTTTCTTT. Drawing the rest from reference TRBV9 and TRBJ1-1, the complete variable domain is DSGVTQTPKHLITATGQRVTLRCSPRSGDLSVYWYQQSLDQGLQFLIQYYNGEERAKGNILERFSAQQFPDLHSELNLSSLELGDSALYFCASSVGGTGGAGTEAFFGQGTRLTVV.